Shown below are 27 T cell receptor beta chains from a single sample sequenced in a study of PD-1 and CTLA-4 blockade in melanoma. TCRdb's copy holds only in-frame clones and misses some; the assay was immunoSEQ multiplex PCR. The table includes approximately 33,000 clones, less than 95% detected once. Here the sequenced sample was CD8+ T cells from peripheral blood, taken from a patient given anti-PD-1 treatment. The origin of the receptors is a human donor with melanoma.

The chain joins TRBV19 to TRBJ2-7, with a tentative D call TRBD1 (6 bases). The germline gives CDR1 LNHDA, CDR2 SQIVND (reference sequence). The V end lost 5 bases, the J end lost 3 bases, and 14 bases lay between the germline ends. The CDR3 is 14 amino acids. The DNA for the CDR3 is TGTGCCAGTAGTCCCCGGGACACCAACTACGAGCAGTACTTC. Translating it yields CASSPRDTNYEQYF.

CDR3 coding DNA: TGTGCCAGCAGCATCCGGACATTCCCTATGTACGGCTACACCTTC. This codes for CASSIRTFPMYGYTF. V and J are TRBV5-6 and TRBJ1-2; D possibly corresponds to TRBD1 (5 bases). V dropped 4 bases and J dropped 8 bases, with 21 bases sitting between them. Germline V lookup: CDR1 SGHDT, CDR2 YYEEEE. The CDR3 covers 15 residues. The variable domain in full, completed from reference TRBV5-6 and TRBJ1-2, reads DAGVTQSPTHLIKTRGQQVTLRCSPKSGHDTVSWYQQALGQGPQFIFQYYEEEERQRGNFPDRFSGHQFPNYSSELNVNALLLGDSALYLCASSIRTFPMYGYTFGSGTRLTVV.

The chain couples TRBV6-5 to TRBJ1-5; the D gene is possibly TRBD1 (5 bases). The germline CDR1 and CDR2 sequences are MNHEY and SVGAGI. This CDR3 comprises 13 residues. Trimming took 6 bases from V and 5 from J, leaving 11 bases between them. CDR3 DNA: TGTGCCAGCAGGCCTGACAGATATCAGCCCCAGCATTTT. Protein product: CASRPDRYQPQHF.

This chain uses TRBV7-9 with TRBJ2-1; no firm D call. Germline values: CDR1 SEHNR, CDR2 FQNEAQ (reference sequence). V was trimmed by 5 bases and J by 8 bases, leaving 13 bases between them. This CDR3 is 13 amino acids long. The CDR3 is CASSVGLSDEQFF. Written as DNA, the CDR3 is TGTGCCAGCAGCGTGGGGTTGAGTGATGAGCAGTTCTTC.

This clone was seen just once. This chain links TRBV5-5 with TRBJ1-5; tentative D call: TRBD1 (5 bases). The CDR3 totals 15 residues. Germline CDR1 and CDR2: SGHKS and YYEKEE (reference sequence). V was trimmed by 2 bases and J by 0 bases, leaving 9 bases between them. CDR3 sequence: CASSFDSYSNQPQHF. The CDR3 region has the DNA TGTGCCAGCAGCTTCGACAGTTATAGCAATCAGCCCCAGCATTTT. The variable domain in full, with the rest retrieved from reference TRBV5-5 and TRBJ1-5, is DAGVTQSPTHLIKTRGQQVTLRCSPISGHKSVSWYQQVLGQGPQFIFQYYEKEERGRGNFPDRFSARQFPNYSSELNVNALLLGDSALYLCASSFDSYSNQPQHFGDGTRLSIL.

The chain couples TRBV28 to TRBJ1-6; TRBD1 aligns across 8 bases. V lost 6 bases to trimming and J lost 8 bases; unmatched junction nucleotides: 6. This CDR3 region has 14 residues. Germline V gene sequence: CDR1 MDHEN, CDR2 SYDVKM. The CDR3 bases are TGTGCCAGCAGCCCGGACAGGGACGATTCACCCCTCCACTTT. This sequence encodes CASSPDRDDSPLHF.

The chain recombines TRBV7-9 with TRBJ2-7; 10 bases map to TRBD1. The CDR3 totals 15 residues. The germline CDR1 and CDR2 sequences are SEHNR and FQNEAQ (reference sequence). The V segment lost 2 bases and the J segment 2 bases; nucleotides outside the gene matches: 3. CDR3 sequence (DNA): TGTGCCAGCAGCTTAAGACAGGGGGCCGCCTACGAGCAGTACTTC. This encodes CASSLRQGAAYEQYF.

The chain recombines TRBV5-6 with TRBJ2-5; either TRBD1 or TRBD2 may fit D (5 bases each). V lost 7 bases and J lost 4, with 14 bases in between. Germline lookup yields CDR1 SGHDT and CDR2 YYEEEE. This CDR3 is 13 amino acids long. CDR3 sequence (DNA): TGTGCCAGCGGTGGGGACGGACGAGAGACCCAGTACTTC. It is translated as CASGGDGRETQYF.

About this clone itself: In the same sample, other DNA sequences code for this CDR3. The chain joins TRBV6-2 or TRBV6-3 to TRBJ2-3; D remains unclear. Trimming stripped 2 bases from V and 2 bases from J, with 2 bases between. The CDR3 consists of 12 residues. Per the germline V gene, CDR1 is MNHEY and CDR2 is SVGEGT. Here the CDR3 reads CASSYPTDTQYF. For the CDR3, the DNA is TGTGCCAGCAGTTACCCCACAGATACGCAGTATTTT.

The V gene is TRBV14, the J gene TRBJ1-2, with a weak D call TRBD1 (5 bases). V lost 1 base to trimming and J lost 4 bases, with 16 bases between them. The CDR3 length is 16 residues. CDR1 and CDR2 (germline): SGHDN, FVKESK. The CDR3 loop reads CASSQVRGSGLYGYTF. CDR3 DNA: TGTGCCAGCAGCCAAGTTCGGGGTTCGGGACTCTATGGCTACACCTTC. Complete variable domain (other parts from reference TRBV14 and TRBJ1-2): EAGVTQFPSHSVIEKGQTVTLRCDPISGHDNLYWYRRVMGKEIKFLLHFVKESKQDESGMPNNRFLAERTGGTYSTLKVQPAELEDSGVYFCASSQVRGSGLYGYTFGSGTRLTVV.

V usage is TRBV14 and J usage is TRBJ2-1, with unresolved D. With 0 bases removed from V and 9 bases from J, the gap between germline ends came to 9 bases. The CDR3 spans 13 residues. Germline-derived CDR1 and CDR2 are SGHDN and FVKESK. The CDR3 DNA reads TGTGCCAGCAGCCAAGAGCTCTCTTCTGAGCAGTTCTTC. This gives the protein CASSQELSSEQFF.

V is TRBV6-5 and J is TRBJ1-1; a possible D gene is TRBD1 (5 bases). CDR3 length: 13 amino acids. CDR1 and CDR2 (germline): MNHEY, SVGAGI. V was trimmed by 4 bases and J by 5 bases, leaving 11 bases between them. The CDR3 DNA reads as TGTGCCAGCAGTTCTATCGAGGGGACTGAAGCTTTCTTT. This sequence encodes CASSSIEGTEAFF.

The chain employs TRBV7-9 and TRBJ1-3; D possibly corresponds to TRBD1 (6 bases). Looked up from germline, CDR1 is SEHNR and CDR2 is FQNEAQ (reference sequence). V dropped 5 bases and J dropped 1 base, with 18 bases sitting between them. The CDR3 is 17 residues long. The CDR3 nucleotides are TGTGCCAGCAGCCCCCGACAGGAAAGAAAGTCTGGAAACACCATATATTTT. Translated: CASSPRQERKSGNTIYF.

V is TRBV4-1 and J is TRBJ2-3; D is uncertain. V lost 0 bases and J 1 base, leaving 5 bases between the germline ends. Germline values: CDR1 MGHRA, CDR2 YSYEKL. The CDR3 runs to 14 residues. The CDR3 region is CASSQDGGTDTQYF. For the CDR3, the DNA is TGCGCCAGCAGCCAAGACGGAGGCACAGATACGCAGTATTTT.

This clone came up once. The CDR3 nucleotides read TGTGCCAGCAGCTTATCCAGCCTCGGGACAGCCTCCCAGGATTCACCCCTCCACTTT. Its translation: CASSLSSLGTASQDSPLHF. The chain employs TRBV7-8 and TRBJ1-6, with 7 bases aligning to TRBD1. Unmatched junction bases numbered 18, after V lost 2 bases and J lost 8 bases. From germline, CDR1 is SGHVS and CDR2 FQNEAQ. The CDR3 runs to 19 residues.

The rearrangement uses TRBV3-1 (or the pseudogene TRBV3-2) and TRBJ2-1; D is ambiguous. Looked up from germline, CDR1 is LGHDT and CDR2 is YNNKEL (reference sequence). Trimming removed 1 base at V and 10 bases at J, with 17 bases between. The CDR3 covers 15 residues. The DNA for the CDR3 is TGTGCCAGCAGCCAAGGCTTGGGGTTTATGAGGGAGCAGTTCTTC. This gives the protein CASSQGLGFMREQFF.

V usage is TRBV3-1 (or the pseudogene TRBV3-2) and J usage is TRBJ2-1; 8 bases are a match to TRBD2. Germline V CDR1 and CDR2: LGHDT, YNNKEL (reference sequence). This CDR3 is 15 amino acids long. J gave up 6 bases and V 6 bases, and 10 bases lay outside the gene matches. CDR3 in DNA: TGTGCCAGCAGGGGTTACGCGGGGGGTGCCAATGAGCAGTTCTTC. Protein: CASRGYAGGANEQFF.

The chain carries TRBV30 and TRBJ1-1, with D possibly TRBD1 on 5 matching bases. CDR3 length equals 13 residues. With 2 bases removed from V and 3 bases from J, the gap between germline ends came to 10 bases. Germline V CDR1 and CDR2: GTSNPN, SVGIG (reference sequence). CDR3 nucleotide sequence: TGTGCCTGGAGTACAGGCGGGGACACTGAAGCTTTCTTT. It yields the protein CAWSTGGDTEAFF.

The CDR3 DNA is TGTGCCAGCACCACAGGGGGCAGTGGCTACACCTTC. Its protein product is CASTTGGSGYTF. The chain is built from TRBV7-9 and TRBJ1-2, with 9 nucleotides matching TRBD1. V trimming: 7 bases; J trimming: 7 bases; junction bases outside the gene matches: 4. Germline CDR1 reads SEHNR; CDR2 reads FQNEAQ (reference sequence). The CDR3 runs 12 residues.

V is TRBV4-1 and J is TRBJ1-5; 9 bases fit TRBD1. The CDR3 runs 16 residues. V was pared by 11 bases and J by 0 bases, with 11 bases of the junction left unmatched. Germline V CDR1 and CDR2: MGHRA, YSYEKL. The CDR3 region is CASRDRDLYSNQPQHF. In DNA form, the CDR3 reads TGCGCCTCCAGGGACAGGGACCTCTATAGCAATCAGCCCCAGCATTTT.

V is TRBV7-8 and J is TRBJ2-7; weak D call: TRBD2 (5 bases). V gave up 2 bases and J gave up 2 bases, with 13 bases separating them. CDR3 length: 15 amino acids. Germline V gene data show CDR1 as SGHVS and CDR2 as FQNEAQ. This CDR3 is CASSLPLAPAYEQYF. In DNA, the CDR3 is TGTGCCAGCAGCTTACCCCTAGCACCAGCCTACGAGCAGTACTTC.

The genes are TRBV19 and TRBJ2-3; TRBD2 matches at 12 bases. The length of the CDR3 is 15 residues. Trimming took 5 bases from V and 5 from J; bases not matched to a gene: 5. Looked up from germline, CDR1 is LNHDA and CDR2 is SQIVND (reference sequence). In DNA form, the CDR3 reads TGTGCCAGTAGTCTAGGACTAGCGGGACTAGATACGCAGTATTTT. This sequence encodes CASSLGLAGLDTQYF.

The chain links TRBV6-5 to TRBJ1-1; no firm D call. The CDR3 length is 12 residues. The germline V gene encodes CDR1 MNHEY and CDR2 SVGAGI. Trimming pared 11 bases from V and 4 bases from J, leaving 14 bases between. The CDR3 DNA reads as TGTGCCCTTCGGGCTTCAAGCACTGAAGCTTTCTTT. Residues: CALRASSTEAFF.

This rearrangement joins TRBV9 to TRBJ2-3; D not certain. V shed 0 bases and J shed 3 bases, with 5 bases lying between them. The CDR3 loop spans 13 amino acids. Germline V gives CDR1 SGDLS, CDR2 YYNGEE. The CDR3 sequence is CASSVARTDTQYF. In DNA, the CDR3 is TGTGCCAGCAGCGTAGCTCGTACAGATACGCAGTATTTT.

As concerns this clone: This sample also contains other DNA sequences that code for the same CDR3. The J gene is TRBJ2-5, the V gene TRBV18; D is uncertain. The CDR3 has 11 amino acids. CDR1 and CDR2 (germline): KGHSH, LQKENI. The V and J ends lost 3 bases and 5 bases respectively, with 4 bases between them. CDR3 amino acids: CASSPEETQYF. CDR3 nucleotides: TGTGCCAGCTCACCTGAGGAGACCCAGTACTTC.

CDR3 sequence: CAWSTGTAYEQYF. In DNA form, the CDR3 reads TGTGCCTGGAGTACCGGGACAGCTTACGAGCAGTACTTC. V gene TRBV30 combines with J gene TRBJ2-7, with TRBD1 matching 7 bases. CDR1 is GTSNPN, CDR2 SVGIG, per germline (reference sequence). The CDR3 spans 13 residues. V dropped 2 bases and J dropped 4; count of bases not matched to a gene: 5.

The V and J genes are TRBV7-9 and TRBJ1-5; D ambiguous. This CDR3 is 15 amino acids long. Trimming removed 5 bases from V and 6 bases from J, with 17 bases in between. The germline gives CDR1 SEHNR, CDR2 FQNEAQ (reference sequence). CDR3 loop: CASSTHREGGQPQHF. CDR3 DNA sequence: TGTGCCAGCAGCACTCACCGGGAGGGCGGTCAGCCCCAGCATTTT.